These 20 T cell receptor beta chains came from one sample sequenced in a study of T cells in Graves' hyperthyroidism and ophthalmopathy. There were TCR beta CDR3 regions amplified from RNA transcripts. HTBI primers were used for first-round RT-PCR of the TCR CDR3. One entry per CDR3 protein, called by TCRdb with MiXCR from the multiplex PCR reads. The profile covers roughly 500,000 distinct CDR3 sequences, with roughly 45% appearing a single time and around 47% taken by the ten largest. The sample consisted of peripheral blood or thyroid tissue (not recorded which). Receptor source: an adult woman with Graves' disease, either hyperthyroidism or ophthalmopathy (not recorded which).

This clonotype was counted many times. V usage is TRBV20-1 and J usage is TRBJ1-2, with 8 nucleotides matching TRBD1. The CDR3 loop spans 11 amino acids. Germline CDR1 DFQATT, CDR2 SNEGSKA (reference sequence). Germline trimming cut 6 bases from V and 5 bases from J; bases unmatched to any gene: 2. CDR3 nucleotide sequence: TGCAGTGCCGGGACAGGATATGGCTACACCTTC. The encoded protein is CSAGTGYGYTF.

This clonotype was observed at least ten times. The chain links TRBV7-2 to TRBJ1-1; no clear D. The CDR3 consists of 13 residues. Germline CDR1 SGHTA, CDR2 FQGNSA. V was shortened by 2 bases and J by 4 bases, with 8 bases between the two germline ends. The CDR3 loop reads CASSLYPGTEAFF. The CDR3 DNA is TGTGCCAGCAGCTTATATCCGGGCACTGAAGCTTTCTTT. The complete variable domain, with remaining parts taken from reference TRBV7-2 and TRBJ1-1, reads GAGVSQSPSNKVTEKGKDVELRCDPISGHTALYWYRQSLGQGLEFLIYFQGNSAPDKSGLPSDRFSAERTGGSVSTLTIQRTQQEDSAVYLCASSLYPGTEAFFGQGTRLTVV.

This chain uses TRBV20-1 with TRBJ1-6; D is ambiguous. V was cut by 6 bases and J by 8 bases, with 17 bases left in between. The CDR3 is 14 residues long. The germline V gene has CDR1 DFQATT and CDR2 SNEGSKA (reference sequence). CDR3 bases: TGCAGTGCCGACGGGCCCGCCGGAGATTCACCCCTCCACTTT. This codes for CSADGPAGDSPLHF.

This clonotype has at least ten counts. The CDR3 coding sequence is TGTGCCATCAGTGAGTCGGGGGAGGGGAAGAGAGAGACCCAGTACTTC. Amino acid sequence: CAISESGEGKRETQYF. This rearrangement joins TRBV10-3 to TRBJ2-5; 7 bases are shared with TRBD2. Per the germline V gene, CDR1 is ENHRY and CDR2 is SYGVKD. The CDR3 is 16 amino acids. Germline trimming cut 0 bases from V and 4 bases from J; bases unmatched to any gene: 8.

In its sample, this clonotype was seen many times. This rearrangement joins TRBV29-1 to TRBJ1-1; D remains unclear. This CDR3 is built from 14 residues. The V end lost 6 bases, the J end lost 6 bases, and 20 bases lay between the germline ends. Germline values: CDR1 SQVTM, CDR2 ANQGSEA. The CDR3 is CSVTNSGRTAEAFF. The CDR3 DNA is TGCAGCGTAACGAACTCAGGACGGACCGCTGAAGCTTTCTTT. The variable domain in full, with the rest retrieved from reference TRBV29-1 and TRBJ1-1, is SAVISQKPSRDICQRGTSLTIQCQVDSQVTMMFWYRQQPGQSLTLIATANQGSEATYESGFVIDKFPISRPNLTFSTLTVSNMSPEDSSIYLCSVTNSGRTAEAFFGQGTRLTVV.

This clonotype was detected ten times or more. The chain uses TRBV2 and TRBJ2-7; TRBD1 aligns across 9 bases. Germline-derived CDR1 and CDR2 are SNHLY and FYNNEI. The CDR3 is 12 residues long. V shed 6 bases, J shed 5 bases, and the junction held 2 bases outside the gene matches. CDR3 sequence reads: CASRDRGDEQYF. The CDR3 DNA follows: TGTGCCAGCAGGGACAGGGGCGACGAGCAGTACTTC.

The gene calls are TRBV7-8 and TRBJ1-6; TRBD1 matches at 7 bases. The trim removed 3 bases at V and 9 bases at J, leaving 8 bases unmatched. The CDR3 extends over 15 amino acids. Germline lookup yields CDR1 SGHVS and CDR2 FQNEAQ. Here the CDR3 DNA reads TGTGCCAGCAGCTTGGGGGAGGGGGCAGGTTCACCCCTCCACTTT. Amino acids: CASSLGEGAGSPLHF.

V is TRBV5-6 and J is TRBJ1-6; D is unclear. The CDR3 runs to 15 residues. Trimming removed 3 bases at V and 0 bases at J, with 7 bases between. CDR1 is SGHDT, CDR2 YYEEEE, per germline. Here the CDR3 reads CASSSVDSYNSPLHF. The CDR3 nucleotides read TGTGCCAGCAGCTCGGTGGACTCCTATAATTCACCCCTCCACTTT.

In this sample, this clonotype turned up a few times. Given a much more abundant clone one base away, this may be a read error. This chain links TRBV20-1 with TRBJ2-7, with D unresolved. The CDR3 totals 12 residues. The V gene's germline CDR1 is DFQATT and CDR2 SNEGSKA (reference sequence). CDR3 coding DNA: TGCAGTGCTAGTTTGGGATCCTACGAGCAGTGCTTC. Translation gives CSASLGSYEQCF.

This clonotype was seen ten or more times. The chain joins TRBV10-2 to TRBJ2-5, with D possibly matching TRBD2 (5 bases). V lost 3 bases, J lost 1 base, and 21 bases lay in between. The CDR3 runs to 18 residues. Looked up from germline, CDR1 is WSHSY and CDR2 is SAAADI. The CDR3 coding sequence is TGCGCCAGCAGTGACTCAGCGGCCCTAAAAGGGCTCCAAGAGACCCAGTACTTC. It codes for CASSDSAALKGLQETQYF.

This clonotype was observed once. J is TRBJ1-2 and V is TRBV10-2; D is unclear. Trimming removed 6 bases from V and 4 bases from J, with 15 bases in between. This CDR3 contains 14 residues. CDR1 is WSHSY, CDR2 SAAADI, per germline. CDR3 coding DNA: TGCGCCAGCAGCCAAGCTACGGGGTCCTATGGCTACACCTTC. This gives the protein CASSQATGSYGYTF.

There are many counts of this clonotype. The chain has TRBV2 and TRBJ2-7; D unclear. Trimming shortened V by 3 bases and J by 5 bases, and 5 bases separated the two germline ends. Germline loops: CDR1 SNHLY, CDR2 FYNNEI. CDR3 length equals 11 residues. CDR3 in amino acids: CASSEFHEQYF. For the CDR3, the DNA is TGTGCCAGCAGTGAGTTCCACGAGCAGTACTTC.

Comment on this clonotype: A read error may produce the germline difference seen at one junction end. The V and J genes are TRBV7-9 and TRBJ1-4; a weak D match, TRBD1 (6 bases). CDR3 length equals 11 residues. Per germline, CDR1 SEHNR and CDR2 FQNEAQ (reference sequence). The DNA for the CDR3 is TGTGCCAGCAGCCTCCAGGGGAAACTGGTTTTT. Translation gives CASSLQGKLVF.

This clonotype occurred many times. The rearrangement joins TRBV29-1 to TRBJ1-4; 7 positions match TRBD1. Germline lookup yields CDR1 SQVTM and CDR2 ANQGSEA. The V segment lost 7 bases and the J segment 8 bases; nucleotides outside the gene matches: 16. CDR3 length equals 15 residues. The CDR3 sequence is CSAGASGRGVEKLFF. The CDR3 coding sequence is TGCAGCGCCGGGGCTAGCGGCAGGGGGGTGGAAAAACTGTTTTTT.

This clonotype appeared a few times. One end of the junction is discordant with germline, which a read error may explain. The CDR3 protein is CASSQVPSGLAGSFGYEQYF. In DNA, the CDR3 is TGCGCCAGCAGCCAAGTCCCGTCGGGACTAGCGGGATCTTTCGGGTACGAGCAGTACTTC. The genes are TRBV7-9 and TRBJ2-7; 13 bases are a match to TRBD2. The CDR3 has 20 residues. Germline loops: CDR1 SEHNR, CDR2 FQNEAQ (reference sequence).

Ten or more counts support this clonotype. The V gene is TRBV5-1, the J gene TRBJ2-5; D is unresolved. Germline assignment: CDR1 SGHRS and CDR2 YFSETQ. Trimming took 2 bases from V and 0 from J, leaving 2 bases between them. The CDR3 is made up of 12 amino acids. CDR3 region: CASSFDQETQYF. The DNA of the CDR3 is TGCGCCAGCAGCTTTGACCAAGAGACCCAGTACTTC.

This clonotype was seen many times. The V and J genes are TRBV12-3 or TRBV12-4 and TRBJ2-7, with D perhaps TRBD2 (6 bases). V dropped 5 bases and J dropped 3 bases, with 14 bases sitting between them. This CDR3 is built from 14 residues. The CDR3 region is CASSQISGYYEQYF. CDR3 nucleotides: TGTGCCAGCAGTCAGATTAGCGGCTACTACGAGCAGTACTTC.

The chain has TRBV6-5 and TRBJ2-5; no reliable D call. V shed 6 bases and J shed 0 bases, with 11 bases lying between them. The V gene's germline CDR1 is MNHEY and CDR2 SVGAGI. The CDR3 covers 14 residues. CDR3 sequence reads: CASRARTYQETQYF. In DNA form, the CDR3 reads TGTGCCAGCAGAGCCAGAACGTACCAAGAGACCCAGTACTTC.

About this clonotype: One junction end does not reproduce the germline sequence, and a read error may be involved. This chain connects TRBV5-4 to TRBJ1-5, with a tentative D call TRBD1 (5 bases). The CDR3 totals 15 residues. In germline, CDR1 is SGHNT, CDR2 YYREEE (reference sequence). Here the CDR3 reads CASGLGGYSNQPQHF. CDR3 coding DNA: TGTGCCAGCGGCTTGGGGGGGTATAGCAATCAGCCCCAGCATTTT.

The chain couples TRBV20-1 to TRBJ1-1; D is uncertain. The germline V gene has CDR1 DFQATT and CDR2 SNEGSKA (reference sequence). The CDR3 is 14 amino acids. The CDR3 nucleotides are TGCAGCGCACAACCGCCGGGGAGCCACACTGAAGCTTTCTTT. Translating it yields CSAQPPGSHTEAFF.